In its sample, the clone carrying this TCR beta chain was seen a few times. Antigen unknown. This sample was included in a study of CD8 T cells in ankylosing spondylitis. The CDR3 is 14 residues long. V shed 5 bases, J shed 7 bases, and the junction held 7 bases outside the gene matches. Per the germline V gene, CDR1 is SQVTM and CDR2 is ANQGSEA. Preparation of TCR beta libraries was done by quantitative 5'-RACE with molecular barcodes. TCRdb re-derived calls from the 5' RACE reads in MiXCR, one entry per CDR3 protein. The data hold 670,000 or so distinct CDR3 sequences, with around a fifth observed a single time. Whole-study results and caveats: Clones linked to the disease showed a CD8+ phenotype. They occurred at relatively low frequencies in peripheral blood. Within ankylosing spondylitis blood, a TCR beta motif made up of fewer than ten highly homologous variants appeared to be characteristic.

The source material was blood, either unsorted or a sorted T cell fraction (not recorded which). This TCR was recovered from a male donor with ankylosing spondylitis. The chain joins TRBV29-1 to TRBJ2-1; 11 nucleotides agree with TRBD2. CDR3 bases: TGCAGCGTTACCGGGACTAGCGGTCAGAATGAGCAGTTCTTC. Translated: CSVTGTSGQNEQFF.